There are a few counts of the clone carrying this T cell receptor (beta chain). Its antigen remains unidentified. Sample time point: newly diagnosed GD, antithyroid drugs for less than 3 months. RNA from PBMCs was the source of the TCR library. This record belongs to a study of regulatory T cells in long-lasting Graves disease. Study at large: Freshly diagnosed Graves' patients had used antithyroid drugs for under 3 months. Broader study findings: Compared with new cases, persistent Graves' patients showed reduced TCR diversity. Accuracy could have been hurt by small sample size.

With iRepertoire HTBI primers and Arm-PCR of CDR3 regions, TCR beta libraries were built. One entry per CDR3 protein, called by TCRdb with MiXCR from the multiplex PCR reads. The sample lists around 420,000 distinct CDR3 sequences, about 16% occurring once. The germline gives CDR1 SQVTM, CDR2 ANQGSEA. This CDR3 contains 15 residues. V lost 6 bases, J lost 1 base, and 18 bases lay in between. This specimen was peripheral blood mononuclear cells (PBMCs), taken at new diagnosis, from a patient treated with antithyroid drugs. This chain links TRBV29-1 with TRBJ1-1; D is unresolved. This sequence originates from a female donor with Graves disease. Here the CDR3 reads CSVHTRLAGNTEAFF. Here the CDR3 DNA reads TGCAGCGTGCACACTAGGTTGGCAGGGAACACTGAAGCTTTCTTT.